The 21 T cell receptor beta chains given below trace back to one sample, sequenced in a study of blood T cells in healthy people across ages. A second about 6 to 11 cycle PCR used barcoded and J-beta primers. TCRdb re-called the 5' RACE reads with MiXCR, one entry per CDR3 protein. The sample has some 1.4 million distinct CDR3 sequences; around 39% are singletons. The sequenced material came from blood. The receptors originated from a woman aged 18-29 years in good health.

The rearrangement joins TRBV4-1 to TRBJ2-1; TRBD1 aligns across 7 bases. Losses at the gene ends were 2 bases for V and 3 bases for J; bases not matched to a gene: 7. Germline V gene sequence: CDR1 MGHRA, CDR2 YSYEKL. The CDR3 sequence is 16 residues long. The CDR3 is CASSQSFGTDYNEQFF. CDR3 DNA sequence: TGCGCCAGCAGCCAAAGCTTTGGGACAGACTACAATGAGCAGTTCTTC.

The V call is TRBV2, the J call TRBJ1-2; D remains ambiguous. The CDR3 loop spans 15 amino acids. V lost 6 bases to trimming and J lost 4 bases, with 18 bases between them. CDR1 is SNHLY and CDR2 is FYNNEI in the germline V gene. In DNA form, the CDR3 reads TGTGCCAGCAGCCTCCAAGACGGGTCGTCCTATGGCTACACCTTC. This encodes CASSLQDGSSYGYTF.

The chain uses TRBV25-1 and TRBJ1-6, with TRBD1 as a possible D gene (6 bases). The CDR3 is 17 amino acids. The germline CDR1 and CDR2 sequences are MGHDK and SYGVNS. The V gene lost 8 bases and the J gene lost 4 bases, with 21 bases spanning the gap. The CDR3 region has the DNA TGTGCCAGCGACCGCGGATCCTCAGGGGATTATAATTCACCCCTCCACTTT. It is translated as CASDRGSSGDYNSPLHF.

As to this clonotype: One end of the junction varies from germline; a read error may be responsible. J is TRBJ2-5 and V is TRBV27; 11 bases align to TRBD2. CDR1 and CDR2 from the germline V gene are MNHEY and SMNVEV (reference sequence). This CDR3 contains 13 residues. Written as DNA, the CDR3 is TGTGTCAGCAGTTCTAGCGGGGGGAAGACCCAGTACTTC. This sequence encodes CVSSSSGGKTQYF.

This clonotype was counted at least ten times. The chain couples TRBV5-1 to TRBJ2-7; 11 bases are a match to TRBD1. J was trimmed by 0 bases and V by 7 bases; bases with no gene match: 3. Germline V gene sequence: CDR1 SGHRS, CDR2 YFSETQ. The CDR3 covers 14 residues. CDR3 nucleotides: TGCGCCAGCGGACAGGGGGCCAGCTCCTACGAGCAGTACTTC. Its protein product is CASGQGASSYEQYF.

This clonotype has more than one count but fewer than ten. This sequence joins TRBV7-3 and TRBJ2-3; D remains unclear. This CDR3 has 13 amino acids. CDR1 SGHTA and CDR2 FQGTGA come from the germline V gene. With 6 bases removed from V and 6 bases from J, the gap between germline ends came to 13 bases. CDR3 in DNA: TGTGCCAGCAGGGAAGGAACTGGGGATACGCAGTATTTT. Protein: CASREGTGDTQYF.

This chain connects TRBV6-6 to TRBJ2-2; no clear D. The germline CDR1 and CDR2 sequences are MNHNY and SVGAGI (reference sequence). The V end lost 0 bases, the J end lost 4 bases, and 9 bases lay between the germline ends. The CDR3 loop spans 15 amino acids. The CDR3 is CASSYSIPATGELFF. For the CDR3, the DNA is TGTGCCAGCAGTTACTCGATTCCGGCCACCGGGGAGCTGTTTTTT.

The chain recombines TRBV20-1 with TRBJ2-1; D may be TRBD1 (6 bases). Per the germline V gene, CDR1 is DFQATT and CDR2 is SNEGSKA (reference sequence). The V and J ends lost 2 bases and 9 bases respectively, with 17 bases between them. CDR3 length equals 14 residues. The CDR3 nucleotides are TGCAGTGCTAGACCGCGAGACAGGCGGACTGAGCAGTTCTTC. This translates into CSARPRDRRTEQFF.

The chain carries TRBV6-1 and TRBJ2-7; no reliable D call. The V end was cut by 4 bases, the J end by 6 bases, with 13 bases between. CDR3 length: 13 amino acids. Per the germline V gene, CDR1 is MNHNS and CDR2 is SASEGT. The chain's CDR3 is CASSGDPRIEQYF. The CDR3 nucleotides read TGTGCCAGCAGTGGCGACCCAAGAATCGAGCAGTACTTC.

This chain joins TRBV7-7 and TRBJ2-7, with a possible D match to TRBD2 (7 bases). Germline CDR1 SSHAT, CDR2 FNYEAQ (reference sequence). The CDR3 spans 17 residues. Trimming stripped 5 bases from V and 7 bases from J, with 27 bases between. The CDR3 sequence: CASSPNRARELLNEQYF. In DNA, the CDR3 is TGTGCCAGCAGCCCAAACAGGGCGCGGGAGCTTCTCAATGAGCAGTACTTC.

This clonotype occurred a few times. CDR3 coding DNA: TGCAGCGTTGGAGTTGGCGACTACAATGAGCAGTTCTTC. Residues: CSVGVGDYNEQFF. This rearrangement joins TRBV29-1 to TRBJ2-1; D gene uncertain. Between the trimmed V and J ends, which lost 4 bases and 3 bases, there was a span of 10 bases. CDR1 and CDR2 from the germline V gene are SQVTM and ANQGSEA. The CDR3 sequence is 13 residues long.

This clonotype turned up a few times. This chain links TRBV28 with TRBJ2-6; maybe TRBD2 (7 bases). Trimming pared 4 bases from V and 3 bases from J, leaving 10 bases between. Per the germline V gene, CDR1 is MDHEN and CDR2 is SYDVKM. The CDR3 is 15 residues long. CDR3 amino acids: CASSSGGGGANVLTF. DNA for the CDR3: TGTGCCAGCAGTTCGGGGGGCGGTGGGGCCAACGTCCTGACTTTC.

A remark on this clonotype: One junction end does not reproduce the germline sequence, and a read error may be involved. CDR3 protein: CAGSPTGTGNYGYTF. CDR3 sequence (DNA): TGTGCCGGCAGCCCCACCGGGACAGGAAACTATGGCTACACCTTC. V and J are TRBV12-3 or TRBV12-4 and TRBJ1-2; 8 bases align to TRBD1. The CDR3 covers 15 residues.

CDR3 sequence reads: CSASLQGVGAYEQYF. In DNA form, the CDR3 reads TGCAGTGCTAGTTTACAAGGGGTTGGGGCCTACGAGCAGTACTTC. The gene calls are TRBV20-1 and TRBJ2-7, with D possibly matching TRBD1 (5 bases). Germline lookup yields CDR1 DFQATT and CDR2 SNEGSKA (reference sequence). Trimming cost V 3 bases and J 2 bases, with 17 bases left between them. This CDR3 has 15 residues.

The chain is built from TRBV9 and TRBJ1-4; the D gene is possibly TRBD1 (5 bases). The CDR3 is 15 amino acids. Germline loops: CDR1 SGDLS, CDR2 YYNGEE. The V end was cut by 1 base, the J end by 8 bases, with 15 bases between. The chain's CDR3 is CASSVQGGVREKLFF. As DNA, the CDR3 is TGTGCCAGCAGCGTACAGGGCGGGGTGAGAGAAAAACTGTTTTTT.

A few counts support this clonotype. The chain joins TRBV6-5 to TRBJ2-1, with 13 positions matching TRBD2. There are 16 residues in the CDR3. Germline lookup yields CDR1 MNHEY and CDR2 SVGAGI. The J segment lost 7 bases and the V segment lost 6 bases, leaving 9 bases of the junction unmatched. The CDR3 protein is CASSRPRLAGGNEQFF. The CDR3 nucleotides read TGTGCCAGCAGCCGACCTCGACTAGCGGGAGGTAATGAGCAGTTCTTC.

The chain links TRBV5-1 to TRBJ2-1, with D tentatively TRBD2 (6 bases). CDR1 is SGHRS, CDR2 YFSETQ, per germline. V gave up 4 bases and J gave up 4 bases, with 15 bases separating them. The CDR3 totals 15 residues. Here the CDR3 reads CASSPRDSLYNEQFF. In nucleotides, the CDR3 is TGCGCCAGCAGCCCCCGGGACTCCCTTTACAATGAGCAGTTCTTC.

In this sample, this clonotype turned up once. The chain carries TRBV7-9 and TRBJ1-4; the match to TRBD1 covers 8 bases. The CDR3 extends over 14 amino acids. Germline CDR1 is SEHNR and CDR2 is FQNEAQ (reference sequence). The ends lost 5 bases at V and 8 bases at J; junction bases unmatched: 7. CDR3 residues: CASSDDRGREKLFF. The CDR3 coding sequence is TGTGCCAGCAGCGACGACAGGGGTAGGGAAAAACTGTTTTTT.

This chain links TRBV12-3 or TRBV12-4 with TRBJ1-4; tentatively, D is TRBD1 (5 bases). Trimming left V 6 bases short and J 8 bases short, with 16 bases between. CDR3 size: 14 residues. CDR3 sequence: CASSPSGKAEKLFF. In DNA, the CDR3 is TGTGCCAGCAGCCCCTCAGGGAAGGCCGAAAAACTGTTTTTT.

The chain recombines TRBV4-1 with TRBJ1-5; the match to TRBD1 covers 8 bases. With V trimmed by 1 base and J by 6 bases, 8 bases remained unmatched. The CDR3 extends over 16 amino acids. The germline V gene encodes CDR1 MGHRA and CDR2 YSYEKL. The CDR3 DNA follows: TGCGCCAGCAGCCAAGTTGGACAGGGCGGAGGTCAGCCCCAGCATTTT. Protein: CASSQVGQGGGQPQHF.

The chain carries TRBV6-1 and TRBJ1-5; possible D gene TRBD1, 5 bases. V was cut by 8 bases and J by 1 base, with 15 bases left in between. The CDR3 extends over 15 amino acids. Germline loops: CDR1 MNHNS, CDR2 SASEGT. The CDR3 DNA follows: TGTGCCAGCCTTAGACAGCCCGCGAGCAATCAGCCCCAGCATTTT. It translates to CASLRQPASNQPQHF.